Listed below are T cell receptor beta chains from one sample, sequenced in a study of T cell responses to AZD1222 COVID-19 vaccine. Produced via immunoSEQ multiplex PCR; TCRdb's table is partial and in-frame only. Of 100,000 to 150,000 clones in the sample, 85% are singletons; the top ten hold roughly 4.4%. The specimen comprised peripheral blood, sampled 28 days after the second AZD1222 dose. Receptors originate from an adult who received the AZD1222 COVID-19 vaccine. Both conserved end residues are part of each CDR3. D genes are given only for firm matches. Clone sizes are given selectively: once, few, many, or a class where the clone is expanded.

v_gene	j_gene	d_gene	abundance	CDR3aa	CDR3nt
TRBV28	TRBJ1-2	-	-	CASRLQGFNYGYTF	TGTGCCAGCAGACTACAGGGTTTTAACTATGGCTACACCTTC
TRBV5-8	TRBJ2-7	-	-	CASARTVTYEQYF	TGTGCCTCAGCCCGGACCGTGACCTACGAGCAGTACTTC
TRBV15	TRBJ1-5	-	-	CATSRDYQPQHF	TGTGCCACCAGCAGGGATTATCAGCCCCAGCATTTT
TRBV7-9	TRBJ2-1	-	few	CASSLRANYNEQFF	TGTGCCAGCAGCTTACGGGCCAACTACAATGAGCAGTTCTTC
TRBV6-5	TRBJ1-5	-	-	CASNGGPQPQHF	TGTGCCAGCAACGGGGGTCCCCAGCCCCAGCATTTT
TRBV28	TRBJ1-2	-	-	CASLEVYGYTF	TGTGCCAGCCTAGAAGTCTATGGCTACACCTTC
TRBV28	TRBJ1-3	TRBD1	few	CATRGSGNTIYF	TGTGCCACCAGGGGGTCTGGAAACACCATATATTTT
TRBV5-8	TRBJ1-2	-	-	CASSHRAPGGYTF	TGTGCCAGCAGCCACCGCGCCCCCGGGGGCTACACCTTC
TRBV9	TRBJ1-1	-	-	CASSSKTGQNTEAFF	TGTGCCAGCAGCTCAAAGACGGGACAGAACACTGAAGCTTTCTTT
TRBV27	TRBJ2-2	TRBD1	-	CASSLGQGAAGELFF	TGTGCCAGCAGTCTCGGACAGGGGGCTGCCGGGGAGCTGTTTTTT
TRBV16	TRBJ2-3	TRBD1	-	CASSPGQGVTDTQYF	TGTGCCAGCAGCCCCGGACAGGGGGTAACAGATACGCAGTATTTT
TRBV19	TRBJ1-5	-	few	CASRPLLGPNQPQHF	TGTGCCAGTCGCCCCCTACTAGGGCCTAATCAGCCCCAGCATTTT
TRBV7-2	TRBJ1-5	-	once	CASSGGEKPQHF	TGTGCCAGCAGCGGCGGAGAGAAGCCCCAGCATTTT
TRBV6-5	TRBJ2-2	-	-	CASSTPNTGELFF	TGTGCCAGCAGTACCCCGAACACCGGGGAGCTGTTTTTT
TRBV29-1	TRBJ1-1	-	-	CSVSGQNTEAFF	TGCAGCGTCTCGGGACAGAACACTGAAGCTTTCTTT